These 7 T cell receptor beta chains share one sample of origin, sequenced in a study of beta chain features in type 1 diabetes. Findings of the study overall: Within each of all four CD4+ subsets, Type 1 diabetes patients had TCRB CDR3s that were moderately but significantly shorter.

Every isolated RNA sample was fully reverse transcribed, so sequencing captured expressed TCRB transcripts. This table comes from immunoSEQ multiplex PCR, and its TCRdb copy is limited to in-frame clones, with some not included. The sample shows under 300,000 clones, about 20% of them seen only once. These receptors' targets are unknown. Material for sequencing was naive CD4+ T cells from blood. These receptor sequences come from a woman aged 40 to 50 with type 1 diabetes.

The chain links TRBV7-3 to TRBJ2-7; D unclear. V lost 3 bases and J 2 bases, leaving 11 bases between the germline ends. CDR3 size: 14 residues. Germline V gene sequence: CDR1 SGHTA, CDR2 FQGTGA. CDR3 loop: CASSLRGDPYEQYF. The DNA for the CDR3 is TGTGCCAGCAGCTTGAGAGGAGACCCCTACGAGCAGTACTTC.

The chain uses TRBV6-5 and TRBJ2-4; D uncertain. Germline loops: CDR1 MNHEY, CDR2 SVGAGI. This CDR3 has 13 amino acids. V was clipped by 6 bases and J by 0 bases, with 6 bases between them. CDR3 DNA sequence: TGTGCCAGCAGCCAAATAGCCAAAAACATTCAGTACTTC. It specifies CASSQIAKNIQYF.

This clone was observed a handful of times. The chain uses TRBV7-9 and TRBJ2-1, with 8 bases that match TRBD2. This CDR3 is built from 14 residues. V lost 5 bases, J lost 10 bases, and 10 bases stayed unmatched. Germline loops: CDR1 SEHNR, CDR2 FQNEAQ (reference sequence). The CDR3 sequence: CASSLERGGREQFF. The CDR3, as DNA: TGTGCCAGCAGCCTGGAACGGGGGGGTCGCGAGCAGTTCTTC.

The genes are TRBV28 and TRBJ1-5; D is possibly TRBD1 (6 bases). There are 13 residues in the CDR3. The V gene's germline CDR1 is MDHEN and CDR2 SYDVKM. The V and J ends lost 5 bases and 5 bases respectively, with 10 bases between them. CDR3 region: CASSTGLDQPQHF. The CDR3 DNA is TGTGCCAGCAGTACAGGGTTAGATCAGCCCCAGCATTTT.

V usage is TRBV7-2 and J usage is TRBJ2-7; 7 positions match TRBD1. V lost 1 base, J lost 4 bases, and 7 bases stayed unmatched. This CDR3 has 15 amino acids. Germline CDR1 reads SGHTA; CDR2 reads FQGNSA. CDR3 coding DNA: TGTGCCAGCAGCTTAGAGGGGGCGCTAGGGTACGAGCAGTACTTC. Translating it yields CASSLEGALGYEQYF.

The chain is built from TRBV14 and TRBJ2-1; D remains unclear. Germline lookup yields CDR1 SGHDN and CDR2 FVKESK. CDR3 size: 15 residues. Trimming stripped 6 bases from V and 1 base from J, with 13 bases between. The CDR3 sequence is CASRFAGTSYNEQFF. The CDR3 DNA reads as TGTGCCAGCAGATTCGCAGGAACGTCCTACAATGAGCAGTTCTTC.

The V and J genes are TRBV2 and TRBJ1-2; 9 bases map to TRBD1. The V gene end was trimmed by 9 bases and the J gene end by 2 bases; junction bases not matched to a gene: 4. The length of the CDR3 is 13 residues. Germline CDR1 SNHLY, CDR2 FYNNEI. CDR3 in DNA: TGTGCCAGGAGGGGACAGGGAAACTATGGCTACACCTTC. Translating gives CARRGQGNYGYTF.